The 18 T cell receptor beta chains reported below all come from one sample, sequenced in a study of T cells in Graves' hyperthyroidism and ophthalmopathy. RNA transcripts gave rise to amplified TCR beta CDR3 regions. RT-PCR in the first round (using the HTBI primer set) targeted the TCR CDR3. TCRdb called the multiplex PCR reads again in MiXCR, with one record for every CDR3 protein. The repertoire has over 400,000 distinct CDR3 sequences, around 15% of them found once; the top ten carry less than 15%. Sequencing input: blood. All receptors derive from a man aged 18 to 29 with Graves' ophthalmopathy.

This clonotype was seen a handful of times. The rearrangement joins TRBV7-9 to TRBJ2-7; D gene ambiguous. V lost 1 base and J lost 12, with 25 bases in between. CDR3 length equals 16 residues. Germline CDR1 reads SEHNR; CDR2 reads FQNEAQ (reference sequence). CDR3 in DNA: TGTGCCAGCAGCTTAGAGTACGGCGAGCAGTCTCCTGGGCGGTACTTC. Its protein is CASSLEYGEQSPGRYF.

Many counts were recorded for this clonotype. The CDR3 bases are TGTGCCAGCAGCTTAGCTCCCCCCCTCAGGTTCTCCTACGAGCAGTACTTC. This gives the protein CASSLAPPLRFSYEQYF. The chain employs TRBV7-9 and TRBJ2-7, with D unclear. Germline CDR1 SEHNR, CDR2 FQNEAQ (reference sequence). V shed 0 bases and J shed 0 bases, with 15 bases lying between them. CDR3 length equals 17 residues. Looking up the rest from reference TRBV7-9 and TRBJ2-7 gives the full variable domain: DTGVSQNPRHKITKRGQNVTFRCDPISEHNRLYWYRQTLGQGPEFLTYFQNEAQLEKSRLLSDRFSAERPKGSFSTLEIQRTEQGDSAMYLCASSLAPPLRFSYEQYFGPGTRLTVT.

Concerning this clonotype itself: One base away lies a much larger clone, so this may be a sequencing read error. The rearrangement joins TRBV30 to TRBJ2-5; 8 nucleotides align to TRBD2. With V trimmed by 3 bases and J by 7 bases, 13 bases remained unmatched. Germline V CDR1 and CDR2: GTSNPN, SVGIG (reference sequence). The CDR3 loop spans 15 amino acids. CDR3 in DNA: TGTGCCTGGAGCGTTAGAGCGGGAGTTACGGGGACCCAGTACTTC. Its protein is CAWSVRAGVTGTQYF.

The chain recombines TRBV27 with TRBJ1-3, with D unclear. Germline assignment: CDR1 MNHEY and CDR2 SMNVEV (reference sequence). CDR3 size: 11 residues. V was trimmed by 10 bases and J by 4 bases, leaving 8 bases between them. CDR3 sequence (DNA): TGTGCCACCTTTTTCGGAAACACCATATATTTT. Its protein is CATFFGNTIYF.

V and J are TRBV2 and TRBJ2-7; D gene unclear. CDR1 SNHLY and CDR2 FYNNEI come from the germline V gene. V gave up 7 bases and J gave up 0 bases, with 7 bases separating them. The CDR3 totals 12 residues. The CDR3 sequence is CASNPGSYEQYF. The CDR3 DNA reads as TGTGCCAGCAATCCCGGCTCCTACGAGCAGTACTTC.

This clonotype was seen many times. V gene TRBV6-1 combines with J gene TRBJ1-5; the D is unclear. The germline V gene encodes CDR1 MNHNS and CDR2 SASEGT. CDR3 length: 15 amino acids. V lost 3 bases and J 1 base, leaving 10 bases between the germline ends. This CDR3 reads CASSDNILSNQPQHF. Here the CDR3 DNA reads TGTGCCAGCAGTGATAACATTCTGAGCAATCAGCCCCAGCATTTT.

This clonotype was detected ten times or more. The chain combines TRBV30 with TRBJ1-4; tentative D call: TRBD1 (6 bases). Germline CDR1 reads GTSNPN; CDR2 reads SVGIG (reference sequence). Trimming left V 4 bases short and J 3 bases short, with 12 bases between. The CDR3 has 14 amino acids. This chain's CDR3 is CAWTRGSANEKLFF. CDR3 sequence (DNA): TGTGCCTGGACCAGGGGAAGTGCTAATGAAAAACTGTTTTTT.

This clonotype was counted once. This chain links TRBV6-1 with TRBJ1-6; D possibly corresponds to TRBD1 (5 bases). Germline lookup yields CDR1 MNHNS and CDR2 SASEGT. Between the trimmed V and J ends, which lost 6 bases and 0 bases, there was a span of 9 bases. CDR3 length: 15 amino acids. The CDR3 DNA reads TGTGCCAGCAGGACAGAGAGCTCCTATAATTCACCCCTCCACTTT. This translates into CASRTESSYNSPLHF.

The sample holds one count of this clonotype. The V call is TRBV20-1, the J call TRBJ2-3, with D uncertain. Trimming took 2 bases from V and 0 from J, leaving 12 bases between them. Germline CDR1 and CDR2: DFQATT and SNEGSKA (reference sequence). The CDR3 totals 15 residues. The CDR3 is CSARPRSSSTDTQYF. DNA for the CDR3: TGCAGTGCTAGACCCCGATCCTCTAGCACAGATACGCAGTATTTT.

The sample holds many counts of this clonotype. The chain couples TRBV6-1 to TRBJ1-2; 7 bases align to TRBD1. The V gene's germline CDR1 is MNHNS and CDR2 SASEGT. This CDR3 region has 14 residues. With 6 bases clipped from V and 3 bases from J, the junction kept 7 bases outside the gene matches. The CDR3 protein is CASSGDRPYYGYTF. The DNA for the CDR3 is TGTGCCAGCAGCGGGGACAGACCCTACTATGGCTACACCTTC.

This clonotype occurred a few times. The J gene is TRBJ2-1, the V gene TRBV12-3 or TRBV12-4; no clear D gene. The CDR3 extends over 13 amino acids. Trimming stripped 2 bases from V and 5 bases from J, with 7 bases between. CDR3 sequence: CASSLRHDNEQFF. CDR3 nucleotide sequence: TGTGCCAGCAGTTTACGACACGACAATGAGCAGTTCTTC.

This clonotype was seen repeatedly, ten times or more. The chain joins TRBV10-3 to TRBJ2-7; TRBD1 matches at 7 bases. The CDR3 contains 12 residues. In germline, CDR1 is ENHRY, CDR2 SYGVKD. After removal of 10 bases from V and 2 bases from J, the junction contained 5 bases not matched to a gene. The CDR3 DNA sequence: TGTGCCACGCAGGGACAGCCCTACGAGCAGTACTTC. It specifies CATQGQPYEQYF.

This clonotype has a handful of counts. CDR3 nucleotide sequence: TGTGCCAGCTCACCACTCACGGAAGCTAACTATGGCTACACCTTC. Its protein is CASSPLTEANYGYTF. This sequence joins TRBV18 and TRBJ1-2, with D unresolved. V was clipped by 1 base and J by 0 bases, with 9 bases between them. The CDR3 extends over 15 amino acids. From germline, CDR1 is KGHSH and CDR2 LQKENI.

The chain links TRBV12-3 or TRBV12-4 to TRBJ2-4, with TRBD1 matching 9 bases. The trim removed 2 bases at V and 7 bases at J, leaving 6 bases unmatched. The CDR3 loop spans 15 amino acids. The CDR3 DNA reads TGTGCCAGCAGTTTAATACAGGGGGCGCGGAACATTCAGTACTTC. Translation: CASSLIQGARNIQYF.

Only a few counts were recorded for this clonotype. This chain connects TRBV5-4 to TRBJ2-2; 10 nucleotides line up with TRBD2. The germline V gene encodes CDR1 SGHNT and CDR2 YYREEE (reference sequence). J was trimmed by 5 bases and V by 0 bases; bases with no gene match: 4. The CDR3 extends over 16 amino acids. The CDR3 sequence is CASSLVSSGRTGELFF. The CDR3 DNA sequence: TGTGCCAGCAGCTTGGTGTCTAGCGGGAGAACCGGGGAGCTGTTTTTT.

The CDR3 loop is CASSWTGNSEQFF. Here the CDR3 DNA reads TGTGCCAGCAGCTGGACGGGGAACAGTGAGCAGTTCTTC. This chain links TRBV11-3 with TRBJ2-1, with D tentatively TRBD2 (5 bases). There are 13 residues in the CDR3. Germline CDR1 and CDR2: SGHNT and YENEEA. V was clipped by 4 bases and J by 9 bases, with 13 bases between them.

This clonotype showed up many times. The gene calls are TRBV5-1 and TRBJ2-1, with D maybe TRBD2 (5 bases). Trimming left V 0 bases short and J 4 bases short, with 11 bases between. The CDR3 loop spans 15 amino acids. Germline assignment: CDR1 SGHRS and CDR2 YFSETQ. The CDR3 nucleotides are TGCGCCAGCAGCTTGGACGTCCGAGGGTACAATGAGCAGTTCTTC. It yields the protein CASSLDVRGYNEQFF.

V gene TRBV11-3 combines with J gene TRBJ2-1, with 12 nucleotides matching TRBD2. The CDR3 runs 18 residues. Losses at the gene ends were 1 base for V and 9 bases for J; bases not matched to a gene: 13. CDR1 SGHNT and CDR2 YENEEA come from the germline V gene. The CDR3 protein is CASSLVASGGALSREQFF. CDR3 DNA sequence: TGTGCCAGCAGCTTAGTTGCTAGCGGGGGGGCGCTCAGTCGTGAGCAGTTCTTC.